The present TCR beta chain was sequenced within a study of T-cell reconstitution after alpha-beta-depleted transplantation in children. A TCRbeta library incorporating unique molecular identifiers was prepared. Each CDR3 protein is one row after TCRdb ran MiXCR on the PCR reads. Of roughly 400,000 distinct CDR3 sequences in the sample, 43% were seen once. V lost 2 bases and J lost 4, with 12 bases in between. CDR1 is MNHNS, CDR2 SASEGT, per germline. The CDR3 totals 14 residues. The rearrangement joins TRBV6-1 to TRBJ2-7; D remains ambiguous. The sequence derives from a girl aged 2 to 10 with aplastic anemia, due to receive a stem cell transplant. The material was PBMCs, obtained before TCRalphabeta/CD19-depleted stem cell transplant. DNA for the CDR3: TGTGCCAGCAGTGAATCCGGGTTCTTGTACGAGCAGTACTTC. It is translated as CASSESGFLYEQYF.